This TCR beta chain was identified during a study of OX40 agonist ivuxolimab in advanced cancers. Background on the study: Partial responses were achieved by three patients, one with hepatocellular carcinoma and two with cutaneous melanoma. Study-wide results and caveats: At 0.1 to 3.0 mg/kg and by week 6, clonal expansion occurred in CD4+ and CD8+ blood T cells.

Worth noting for this clone: As yet, its antigen is unknown.

Patients were excluded for autoimmune disease history or systemic immunosuppression. Germline CDR1 and CDR2: ENHRY and SYGVKD. V dropped 0 bases and J dropped 6; count of bases not matched to a gene: 14. CDR3 length: 19 amino acids. This table comes from immunoSEQ multiplex PCR, and its TCRdb copy is limited to in-frame clones, with some not included. The sample lists about 68,000 clones, roughly 82% seen once, with 1.5% to 2% in the top ten. V and J are TRBV10-3 and TRBJ2-2; 9 bases agree with TRBD2. The material was CD4+ or CD8+ T cells sorted from blood, obtained in a trial of the OX40 agonist ivuxolimab. The sequence was obtained from an adult with an advanced solid tumor such as melanoma, head and neck, liver or kidney cancer. DNA of the CDR3: TGTGCCATCAGTGAGTCTGGTAGCGGGAGCCTCGAAAGGCCCGGGGAGCTGTTTTTT. Protein product: CAISESGSGSLERPGELFF.